These 4 T cell receptor beta chains came from one sample sequenced in a study of beta chain features in type 1 diabetes. The authors reverse transcribed all of the isolated RNA, so sequencing captured expressed TCRB transcripts. Assay: immunoSEQ multiplex PCR; the TCRdb copy retains only in-frame clones and omits some. The sample consists of roughly 250,000 clones, about 71% of them appearing once. Material for sequencing was naive CD4+ T cells from blood. Receptor source: a man under 40 in good health.

With regard to this clone: Other DNA sequences from this sample encode an identical CDR3 as well. The chain is built from TRBV2 and TRBJ2-7; D is uncertain. Per the germline V gene, CDR1 is SNHLY and CDR2 is FYNNEI. This CDR3 is 11 amino acids long. Trimming cost V 3 bases and J 4 bases, with 4 bases left between them. The CDR3 DNA reads as TGTGCCAGCAGTGAGACTTACGAGCAGTACTTC. As protein: CASSETYEQYF.

This clone was seen only once. The V and J genes are TRBV7-8 and TRBJ2-5; 9 bases match TRBD1. The CDR3 is made up of 15 amino acids. Germline CDR1 reads SGHVS; CDR2 reads FQNEAQ. The trim removed 2 bases at V and 5 bases at J, leaving 6 bases unmatched. The DNA of the CDR3 is TGTGCCAGCAGCTTAAACAGGGGGCCTGGTGAGACCCAGTACTTC. It specifies CASSLNRGPGETQYF.

The gene calls are TRBV7-9 and TRBJ2-1; 10 bases are shared with TRBD2. The CDR3 consists of 14 residues. Germline lookup yields CDR1 SEHNR and CDR2 FQNEAQ (reference sequence). V gave up 4 bases and J gave up 8 bases; unmatched junction bases: 5. CDR3 bases: TGTGCCAGCAGCTGGGCTAGCGGGAGCTATGAGCAGTTCTTC. Encoded protein: CASSWASGSYEQFF.

The CDR3 loop is CASSPGQFLNEQFF. The CDR3, as DNA: TGTGCCAGTAGCCCGGGGCAGTTTTTAAATGAGCAGTTCTTC. This chain connects TRBV19 to TRBJ2-1, with D perhaps being TRBD1 or TRBD2 (5 bases each). The germline V gene has CDR1 LNHDA and CDR2 SQIVND (reference sequence). Trimming removed 6 bases from V and 7 bases from J, with 16 bases in between. This CDR3 is 14 amino acids long.